The 7 T cell receptor beta chains below all came from one sample that was sequenced in a study of T-cell memory formation after mild COVID-19. One entry per CDR3 protein results from TCRdb running MiXCR on the 5' RACE reads. The sample includes about 290,000 distinct CDR3 sequences, roughly 15% of them seen just once. Sequenced material: PBMCs or a T cell subset sorted from them (not recorded which). The receptors were gathered from a man younger than 35 who had mild COVID-19 (a few samples of this study predate the infection). Cell type and time point are not known.

This clonotype was counted between two and nine times. The chain has TRBV5-1 and TRBJ1-6; D unresolved. The CDR3 totals 15 residues. Germline loops: CDR1 SGHRS, CDR2 YFSETQ. V gave up 6 bases and J gave up 3 bases, with 13 bases separating them. The CDR3 here is CASNPDGFYNSPLHF. CDR3 in DNA: TGCGCCAGCAATCCGGACGGATTCTATAATTCACCCCTCCACTTT.

The chain has TRBV9 and TRBJ1-1; 7 positions match TRBD1. The V and J ends lost 4 bases and 10 bases, in that order; junction bases with no gene match: 7. The V gene's germline CDR1 is SGDLS and CDR2 YYNGEE. The CDR3 has 12 amino acids. The CDR3 reads CASSPDRVGAFF. The CDR3 DNA follows: TGTGCCAGCAGCCCCGACAGGGTAGGAGCTTTCTTT.

V and J are TRBV15 and TRBJ2-3, with 9 bases identical to TRBD1. The CDR3 runs to 15 residues. Germline lookup yields CDR1 LNHNV and CDR2 YYDKDF (reference sequence). The V segment lost 5 bases and the J segment 2 bases; nucleotides outside the gene matches: 5. This CDR3 is CATSRTGEHTDTQYF. The CDR3 DNA follows: TGTGCCACCAGCCGGACAGGGGAACACACAGATACGCAGTATTTT.

The chain employs TRBV28 and TRBJ2-7, with a possible D match to TRBD1 (5 bases). The V gene lost 10 bases and the J gene lost 6 bases, with 19 bases spanning the gap. This CDR3 region has 13 residues. Per germline, CDR1 MDHEN and CDR2 SYDVKM. The DNA of the CDR3 is TGTGCCACGCAAAGGGGCGTAAGTTTCGAGCAGTACGTC. Encoded protein: CATQRGVSFEQYV.

This clonotype has only a few counts. The chain recombines TRBV20-1 with TRBJ1-3; D gene unclear. The germline V and J ends were trimmed by 5 bases and 0 bases, with 8 bases remaining between them. Germline V CDR1 and CDR2: DFQATT, SNEGSKA (reference sequence). The CDR3 loop spans 13 amino acids. CDR3 sequence reads: CSADGSSGNTIYF. The CDR3 DNA reads TGCAGTGCTGACGGAAGCTCTGGAAACACCATATATTTT.

This clonotype was counted a few times. The chain uses TRBV11-2 and TRBJ2-1; 8 bases fit TRBD1. The trim removed 5 bases at V and 1 base at J, leaving 7 bases unmatched. The CDR3 has 16 residues. The germline V gene encodes CDR1 SGHAT and CDR2 FQNNGV. The CDR3 DNA reads as TGTGCCAGCAGCCGACAGACAGGGGCTTCCTACAATGAGCAGTTCTTC. It yields the protein CASSRQTGASYNEQFF.

The gene calls are TRBV5-1 and TRBJ2-4; tentative D call: TRBD2 (5 bases). CDR1 and CDR2 (germline): SGHRS, YFSETQ. CDR3 length: 15 residues. The ends were cut back, 4 bases at V and 2 bases at J, with 13 bases in the middle. The CDR3 DNA reads as TGCGCCAGCAGCCCCCTATGGGAGACCAAAAACATTCAGTACTTC. As protein: CASSPLWETKNIQYF.